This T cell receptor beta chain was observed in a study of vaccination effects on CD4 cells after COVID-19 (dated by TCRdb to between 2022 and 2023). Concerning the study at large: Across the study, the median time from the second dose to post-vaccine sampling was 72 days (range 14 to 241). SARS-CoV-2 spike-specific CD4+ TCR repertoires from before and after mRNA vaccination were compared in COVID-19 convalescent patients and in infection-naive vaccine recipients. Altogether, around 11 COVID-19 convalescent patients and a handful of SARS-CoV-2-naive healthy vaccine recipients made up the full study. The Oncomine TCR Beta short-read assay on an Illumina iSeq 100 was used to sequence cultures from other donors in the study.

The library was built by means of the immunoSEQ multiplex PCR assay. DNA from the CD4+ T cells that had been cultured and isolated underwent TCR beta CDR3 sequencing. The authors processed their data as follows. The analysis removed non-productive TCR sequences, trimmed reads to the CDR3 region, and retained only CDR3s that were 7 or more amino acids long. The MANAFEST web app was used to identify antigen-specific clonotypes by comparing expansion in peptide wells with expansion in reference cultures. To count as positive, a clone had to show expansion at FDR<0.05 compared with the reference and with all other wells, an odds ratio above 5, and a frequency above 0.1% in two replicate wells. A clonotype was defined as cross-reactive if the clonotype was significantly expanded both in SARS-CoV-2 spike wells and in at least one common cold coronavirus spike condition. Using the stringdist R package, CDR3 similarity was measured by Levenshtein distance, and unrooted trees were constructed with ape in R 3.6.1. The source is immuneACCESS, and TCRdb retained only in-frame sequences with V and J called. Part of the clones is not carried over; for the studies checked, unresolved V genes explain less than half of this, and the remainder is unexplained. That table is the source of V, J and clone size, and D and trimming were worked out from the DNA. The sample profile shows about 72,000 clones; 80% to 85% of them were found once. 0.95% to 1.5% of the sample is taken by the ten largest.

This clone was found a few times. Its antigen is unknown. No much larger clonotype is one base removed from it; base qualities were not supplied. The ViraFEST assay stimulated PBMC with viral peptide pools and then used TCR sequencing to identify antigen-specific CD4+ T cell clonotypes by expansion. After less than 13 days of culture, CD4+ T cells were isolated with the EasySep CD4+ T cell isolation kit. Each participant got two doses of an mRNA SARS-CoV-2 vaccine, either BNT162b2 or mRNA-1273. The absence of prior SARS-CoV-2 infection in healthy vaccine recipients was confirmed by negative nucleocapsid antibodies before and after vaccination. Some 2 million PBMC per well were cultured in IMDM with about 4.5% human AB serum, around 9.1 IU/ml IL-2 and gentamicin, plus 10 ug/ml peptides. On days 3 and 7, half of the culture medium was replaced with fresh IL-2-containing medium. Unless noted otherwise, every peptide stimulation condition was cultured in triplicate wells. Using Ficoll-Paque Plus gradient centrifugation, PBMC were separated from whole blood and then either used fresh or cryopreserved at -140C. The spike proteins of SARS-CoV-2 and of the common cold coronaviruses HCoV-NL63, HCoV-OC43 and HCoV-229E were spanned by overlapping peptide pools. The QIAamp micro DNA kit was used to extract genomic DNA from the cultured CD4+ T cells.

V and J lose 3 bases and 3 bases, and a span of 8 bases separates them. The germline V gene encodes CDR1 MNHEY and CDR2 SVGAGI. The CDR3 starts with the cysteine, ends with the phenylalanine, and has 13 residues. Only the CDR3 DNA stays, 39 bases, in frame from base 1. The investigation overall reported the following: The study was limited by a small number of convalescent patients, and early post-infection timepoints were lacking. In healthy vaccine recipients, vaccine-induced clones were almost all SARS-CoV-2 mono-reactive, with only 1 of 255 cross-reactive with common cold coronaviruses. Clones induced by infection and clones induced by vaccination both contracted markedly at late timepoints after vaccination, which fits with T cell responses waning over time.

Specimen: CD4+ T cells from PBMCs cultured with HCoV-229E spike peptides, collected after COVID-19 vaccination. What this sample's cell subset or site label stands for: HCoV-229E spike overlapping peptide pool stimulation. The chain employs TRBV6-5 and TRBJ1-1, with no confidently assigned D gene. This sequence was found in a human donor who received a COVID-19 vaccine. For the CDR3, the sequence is CASSYALYTEAFF. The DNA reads TGTGCCAGCAGTTATGCACTTTACACTGAAGCTTTCTTT.